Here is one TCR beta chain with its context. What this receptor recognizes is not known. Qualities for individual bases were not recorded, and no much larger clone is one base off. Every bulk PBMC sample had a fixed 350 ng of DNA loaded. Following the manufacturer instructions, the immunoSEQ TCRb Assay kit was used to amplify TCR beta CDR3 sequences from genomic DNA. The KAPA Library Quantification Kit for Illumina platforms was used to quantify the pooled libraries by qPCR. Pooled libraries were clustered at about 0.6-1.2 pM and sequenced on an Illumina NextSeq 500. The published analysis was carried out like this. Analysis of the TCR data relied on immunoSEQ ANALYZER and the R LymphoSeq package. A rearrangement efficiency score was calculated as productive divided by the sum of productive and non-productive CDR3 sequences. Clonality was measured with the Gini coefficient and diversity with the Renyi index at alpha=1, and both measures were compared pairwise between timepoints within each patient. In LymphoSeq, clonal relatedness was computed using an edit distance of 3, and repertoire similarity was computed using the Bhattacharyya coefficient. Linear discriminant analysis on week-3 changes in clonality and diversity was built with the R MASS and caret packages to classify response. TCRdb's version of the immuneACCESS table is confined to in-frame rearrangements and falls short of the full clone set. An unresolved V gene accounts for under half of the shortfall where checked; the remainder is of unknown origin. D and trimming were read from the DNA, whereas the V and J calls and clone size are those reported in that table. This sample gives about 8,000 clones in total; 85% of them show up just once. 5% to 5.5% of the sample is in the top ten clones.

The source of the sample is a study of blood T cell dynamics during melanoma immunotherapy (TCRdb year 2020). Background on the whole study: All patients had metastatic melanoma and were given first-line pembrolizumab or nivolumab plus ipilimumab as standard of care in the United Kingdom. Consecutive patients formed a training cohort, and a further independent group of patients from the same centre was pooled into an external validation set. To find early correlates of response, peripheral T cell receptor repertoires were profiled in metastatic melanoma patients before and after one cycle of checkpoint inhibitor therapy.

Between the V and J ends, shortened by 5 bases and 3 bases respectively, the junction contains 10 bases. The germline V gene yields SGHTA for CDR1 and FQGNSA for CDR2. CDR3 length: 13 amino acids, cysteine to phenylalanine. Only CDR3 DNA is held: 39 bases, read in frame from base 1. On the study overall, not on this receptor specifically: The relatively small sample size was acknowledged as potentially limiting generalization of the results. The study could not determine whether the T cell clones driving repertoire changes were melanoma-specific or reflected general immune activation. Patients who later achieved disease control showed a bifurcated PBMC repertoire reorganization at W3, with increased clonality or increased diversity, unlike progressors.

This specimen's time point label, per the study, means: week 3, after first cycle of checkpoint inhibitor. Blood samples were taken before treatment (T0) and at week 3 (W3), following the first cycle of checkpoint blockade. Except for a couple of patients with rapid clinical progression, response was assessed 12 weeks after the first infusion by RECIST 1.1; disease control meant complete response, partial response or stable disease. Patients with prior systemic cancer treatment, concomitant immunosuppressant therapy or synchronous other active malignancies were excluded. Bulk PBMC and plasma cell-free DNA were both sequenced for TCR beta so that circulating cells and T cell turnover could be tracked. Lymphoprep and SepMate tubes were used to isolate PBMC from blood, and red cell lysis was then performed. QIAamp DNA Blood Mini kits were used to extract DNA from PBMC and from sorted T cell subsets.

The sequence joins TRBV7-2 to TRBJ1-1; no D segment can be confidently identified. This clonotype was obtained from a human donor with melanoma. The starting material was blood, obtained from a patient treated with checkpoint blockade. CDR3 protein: CASSPQTDTEAFF. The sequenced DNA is TGTGCCAGCAGCCCTCAGACGGACACTGAAGCTTTCTTT.